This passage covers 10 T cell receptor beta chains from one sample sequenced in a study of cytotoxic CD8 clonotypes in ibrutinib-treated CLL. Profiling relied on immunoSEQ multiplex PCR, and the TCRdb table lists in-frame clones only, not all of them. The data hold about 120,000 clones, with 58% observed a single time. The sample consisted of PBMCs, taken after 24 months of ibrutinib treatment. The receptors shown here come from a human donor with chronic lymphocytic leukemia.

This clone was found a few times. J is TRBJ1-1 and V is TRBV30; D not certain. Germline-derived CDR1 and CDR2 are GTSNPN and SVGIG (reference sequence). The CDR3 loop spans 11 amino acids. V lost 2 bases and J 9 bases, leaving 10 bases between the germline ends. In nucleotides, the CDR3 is TGTGCCTGGAGTCCAGGAGAAAAAGCTTTCTTT. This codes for CAWSPGEKAFF.

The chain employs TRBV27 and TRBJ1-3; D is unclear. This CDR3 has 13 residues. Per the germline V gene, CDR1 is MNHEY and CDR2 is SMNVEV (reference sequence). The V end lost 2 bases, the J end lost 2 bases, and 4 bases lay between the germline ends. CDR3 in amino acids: CASSLQAGNTIYF. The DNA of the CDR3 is TGTGCCAGCAGTTTACAGGCTGGAAACACCATATATTTT.

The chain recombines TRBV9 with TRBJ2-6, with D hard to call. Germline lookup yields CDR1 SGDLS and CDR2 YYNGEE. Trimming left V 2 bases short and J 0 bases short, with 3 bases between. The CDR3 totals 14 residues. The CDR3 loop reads CASSVISGANVLTF. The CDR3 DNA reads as TGTGCCAGCAGCGTTATCTCTGGGGCCAACGTCCTGACTTTC.

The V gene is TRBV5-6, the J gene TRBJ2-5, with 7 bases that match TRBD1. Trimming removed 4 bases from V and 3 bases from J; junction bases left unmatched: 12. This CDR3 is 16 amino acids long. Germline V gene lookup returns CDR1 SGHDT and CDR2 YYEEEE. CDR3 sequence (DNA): TGTGCCAGCAGCCCTGAAAAGATGACAGGGAAAGAGACCCAGTACTTC. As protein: CASSPEKMTGKETQYF.

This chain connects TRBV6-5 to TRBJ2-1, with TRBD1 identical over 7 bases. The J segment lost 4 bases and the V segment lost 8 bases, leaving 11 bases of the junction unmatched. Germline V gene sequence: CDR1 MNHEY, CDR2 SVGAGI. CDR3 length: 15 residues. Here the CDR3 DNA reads TGTGCCAGCTCCCAGGGGGTCGGGCCGTACAATGAGCAGTTCTTC. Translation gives CASSQGVGPYNEQFF.

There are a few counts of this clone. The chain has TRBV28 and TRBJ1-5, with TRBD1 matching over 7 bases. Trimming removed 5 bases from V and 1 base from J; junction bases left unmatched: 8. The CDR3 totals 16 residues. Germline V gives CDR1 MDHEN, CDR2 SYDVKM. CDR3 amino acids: CASSGRGARSNQPQHF. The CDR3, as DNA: TGTGCCAGCAGTGGCAGGGGGGCTCGGAGCAATCAGCCCCAGCATTTT.

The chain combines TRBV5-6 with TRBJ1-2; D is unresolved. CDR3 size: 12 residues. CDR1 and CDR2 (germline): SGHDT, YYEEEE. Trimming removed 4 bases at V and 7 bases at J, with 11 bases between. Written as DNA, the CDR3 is TGTGCCAGCAGCCCCTCGAGGGCTGGCTACACCTTC. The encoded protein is CASSPSRAGYTF.

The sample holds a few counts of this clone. In nucleotides, the CDR3 is TGTGCCAGCAGCTTGCTGGATTATGGCTACACCTTC. It encodes CASSLLDYGYTF. This sequence joins TRBV7-9 and TRBJ1-2; no clear D. Per germline, CDR1 SEHNR and CDR2 FQNEAQ (reference sequence). The V gene lost 3 bases and the J gene lost 5 bases, with 7 bases spanning the gap. The CDR3 extends over 12 amino acids.

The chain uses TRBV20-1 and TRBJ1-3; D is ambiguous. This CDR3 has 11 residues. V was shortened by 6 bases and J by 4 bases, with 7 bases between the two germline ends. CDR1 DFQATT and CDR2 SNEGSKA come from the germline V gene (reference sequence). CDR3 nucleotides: TGCAGTGCCCGAGGAGGAAACACCATATATTTT. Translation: CSARGGNTIYF.

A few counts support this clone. CDR3 protein: CAWSVEKSSYNEQFF. The CDR3 nucleotides read TGTGCCTGGAGTGTGGAGAAGAGCTCCTACAATGAGCAGTTCTTC. V usage is TRBV30 and J usage is TRBJ2-1; unclear D gene. The CDR3 is made up of 15 amino acids. Germline CDR1 reads GTSNPN; CDR2 reads SVGIG (reference sequence). V lost 0 bases to trimming and J lost 0 bases, with 9 bases between them.